This is a list of T cell receptor beta chains from one sample in a study of cytotoxic CD8 clonotypes in ibrutinib-treated CLL. Using immunoSEQ multiplex PCR, the repertoire was profiled, and TCRdb retains in-frame clones only, with some absent. The data show more than 150,000 clones, about two thirds seen once. The specimen comprised PBMCs, sampled after 24 months of ibrutinib treatment. The receptors originated from a human donor with chronic lymphocytic leukemia. Both conserved end residues are part of each CDR3. The D gene is left open where the match is weak. Clone size is stated in some rows and not others, as once, few, many or a class when expanded.

-,TRBJ2-3,TRBV10-3,-,CAISESKGTTDTQYF,TGTGCCATCAGTGAGTCAAAGGGGACTACAGATACGCAGTATTTT
-,TRBJ1-2,TRBV6-1,TRBD1,CASSVWDSTNYGYTF,TGTGCCAGCAGTGTCTGGGACAGCACTAACTATGGCTACACCTTC
-,TRBJ2-7,TRBV18,-,CASSGQGTTYEQYF,TGTGCCAGCTCGGGGCAGGGTACGACCTACGAGCAGTACTTC
few,TRBJ1-4,TRBV4-3,-,CASSQDSWEGTNEKLFF,TGCGCCAGCAGCCAAGATTCCTGGGAAGGCACTAATGAAAAACTGTTTTTT
few,TRBJ1-2,TRBV28,-,CASSLGLGGERGYTF,TGTGCCAGCAGTTTAGGCCTCGGGGGCGAAAGAGGCTACACCTTC
-,TRBJ2-3,TRBV5-1,-,CASSLATDTQYF,TGCGCCAGCAGCTTAGCAACAGATACGCAGTATTTT
-,TRBJ2-7,TRBV25-1,TRBD2,CASSERQGGLAGGREQYF,TGTGCCAGCAGTGAAAGACAGGGGGGACTAGCGGGAGGTCGGGAGCAGTACTTC
-,TRBJ1-4,TRBV4-3,TRBD1,CASSRRTGMLEKLFF,TGCGCCAGCAGCAGAAGGACAGGGATGCTGGAAAAACTGTTTTTT
-,TRBJ1-2,TRBV2,-,CASSPTGRDYGYTF,TGTGCCAGCAGCCCAACCGGGAGGGACTATGGCTACACCTTC
-,TRBJ1-1,TRBV7-8,-,CASSLTAYTEAFF,TGTGCCAGCAGCTTGACCGCATATACTGAAGCTTTCTTT
-,TRBJ2-7,TRBV10-3,TRBD2,CAISESRGLAATYEQYF,TGTGCCATCAGTGAGTCTCGTGGACTAGCGGCAACCTACGAGCAGTACTTC
-,TRBJ2-3,TRBV4-3,-,CASSHYRVSNTDTQYF,TGCGCCAGCAGCCATTATAGGGTCAGCAACACAGATACGCAGTATTTT
-,TRBJ1-2,TRBV7-9,-,CASSQQGGTGYTF,TGTGCCAGCAGCCAACAGGGAGGGACTGGCTACACCTTC
-,TRBJ1-4,TRBV4-3,TRBD1,CASSPGTGLNEKLFF,TGCGCCAGCAGCCCCGGGACAGGACTTAATGAAAAACTGTTTTTT
-,TRBJ2-5,TRBV6-4,TRBD1,CASSRDREETQYF,TGTGCCAGCAGCCGGGACAGGGAAGAGACCCAGTACTTC
-,TRBJ2-7,TRBV7-4,TRBD2,CASSTWTSGSYEQYF,TGTGCCAGCAGCACTTGGACTAGCGGATCCTACGAGCAGTACTTC
-,TRBJ2-1,TRBV28,TRBD2,CASNYRTSGIDEQFF,TGTGCCAGCAATTACAGGACTAGCGGGATAGATGAGCAGTTCTTC
-,TRBJ1-4,TRBV30,-,CAWSGGAREKLFF,TGTGCCTGGAGTGGGGGCGCGCGGGAAAAACTGTTTTTT
-,TRBJ2-7,TRBV20-1,-,CSARDPRVQYF,TGCAGTGCTAGAGATCCGCGGGTGCAGTACTTC
-,TRBJ2-1,TRBV30,-,CAWNYGAYNEQFF,TGTGCCTGGAATTATGGCGCGTACAATGAGCAGTTCTTC
-,TRBJ2-2,TRBV2,-,CASKLYLGNTGELFF,TGTGCCAGCAAATTATACCTCGGAAACACCGGGGAGCTGTTTTTT
-,TRBJ2-1,TRBV10-3,TRBD1,CAISESQGATYNEQFF,TGTGCCATCAGTGAGTCCCAGGGGGCGACCTACAATGAGCAGTTCTTC
-,TRBJ2-7,TRBV4-3,TRBD1,CASSQGGQGTYEQYF,TGCGCCAGCAGCCAAGGCGGACAGGGGACCTACGAGCAGTACTTC
few,TRBJ1-2,TRBV6-1,-,CASSESLSAGSSGGYTF,TGTGCCAGCAGTGAGTCTCTTTCGGCAGGGTCCTCGGGTGGCTACACCTTC
many,TRBJ2-1,TRBV6-4,TRBD1,CASSDSTGGYNEQFF,TGTGCCAGCAGTGACTCGACAGGGGGCTACAATGAGCAGTTCTTC
few,TRBJ2-1,TRBV27,TRBD2,CASSLLAGSYNEQFF,TGTGCCAGCAGTTTATTAGCGGGATCCTACAATGAGCAGTTCTTC
-,TRBJ1-5,TRBV6-1,-,CASSEALTGHQPQHF,TGTGCCAGCAGTGAAGCCTTGACAGGACATCAGCCCCAGCATTTT
-,TRBJ2-7,TRBV20-1,-,CSVWKEAEQYF,TGCAGTGTGTGGAAGGAAGCGGAGCAGTACTTC
once,TRBJ2-5,TRBV9,-,CASSVEDLRWETQYF,TGTGCCAGCAGCGTAGAGGACCTGCGGTGGGAGACCCAGTACTTC